The next 27 T cell receptor beta chains were all read from a single sample in a study of blood T cell repertoires in COVID-19. Assay: immunoSEQ multiplex PCR; the TCRdb copy retains only in-frame clones and omits some. The sample consists of 70,000 to 95,000 clones, approximately 90% of them appearing once. The sample taken for sequencing was peripheral blood. The receptors come from a woman aged 80 or older with active COVID-19.

The chain employs TRBV20-1 and TRBJ1-6; TRBD1 might be the D (6 bases). Trimming took 3 bases from V and 5 from J, leaving 11 bases between them. This CDR3 comprises 14 residues. The germline V gene has CDR1 DFQATT and CDR2 SNEGSKA (reference sequence). The CDR3: CSASRGGDNSPLHF. Here the CDR3 DNA reads TGCAGTGCTAGTCGGGGGGGCGATAATTCACCCCTCCACTTT.

The chain recombines TRBV12-3 or TRBV12-4 with TRBJ2-4, with TRBD1 matching over 7 bases. This CDR3 contains 13 residues. Trimming removed 6 bases from V and 9 bases from J; junction bases left unmatched: 8. The CDR3 loop reads CASSRTGKVIQYF. The CDR3 nucleotides are TGTGCCAGCAGCCGGACAGGCAAGGTCATTCAGTACTTC.

The chain has TRBV4-2 and TRBJ2-1; D is possibly TRBD2 (5 bases). Germline V gives CDR1 LGHNA, CDR2 YNFKEQ. V lost 4 bases, J lost 3 bases, and 16 bases lay in between. The CDR3 extends over 16 amino acids. CDR3 nucleotide sequence: TGTGCCAGCAGCCCCACGCCACTAGGTCGCTACAATGAGCAGTTCTTC. It codes for CASSPTPLGRYNEQFF.

The V call is TRBV5-1, the J call TRBJ1-5; 7 bases map to TRBD1. V shed 4 bases and J 5 bases; nucleotides not matched to a gene: 6. The CDR3 loop spans 14 amino acids. Germline V CDR1 and CDR2: SGHRS, YFSETQ. CDR3 sequence (DNA): TGCGCCAGCAGCCTGGGACAGTGGGATCAGCCCCAGCATTTT. It specifies CASSLGQWDQPQHF.

This clone was picked up a small number of times. The genes are TRBV6-5 and TRBJ1-1; 8 bases align to TRBD1. The CDR3 length is 16 residues. V was clipped by 4 bases and J by 4 bases; unmatched bases: 11. Germline V CDR1 and CDR2: MNHEY, SVGAGI. DNA of the CDR3: TGTGCCAGCAGTTCTCAGGGGGCCCTCATGGGCACTGAAGCTTTCTTT. This sequence encodes CASSSQGALMGTEAFF.

The chain couples TRBV7-2 to TRBJ2-1, with 8 bases aligning to TRBD2. The V and J ends lost 4 bases and 2 bases, in that order; junction bases with no gene match: 10. The CDR3 sequence is 17 residues long. Per the germline V gene, CDR1 is SGHTA and CDR2 is FQGNSA. CDR3 region: CASSSRGGTGAYNEQFF. The CDR3 nucleotides are TGTGCCAGCAGCTCCCGGGGGGGGACGGGAGCCTACAATGAGCAGTTCTTC.

This clone has only a few counts. A junction end diverges from the germline sequence, so it may reflect a read error. The CDR3 DNA reads TGCGCGAGCACGACTAGCGGGGGACGCGGGGAGCTGTTTTTT. It yields the protein CASTTSGGRGELFF. The V call is TRBV10-2, the J call TRBJ2-2; 12 nucleotides agree with TRBD2. CDR1 WSHSY and CDR2 SAAADI come from the germline V gene. The length of the CDR3 is 14 residues.

Points on this clone: Compared with germline, one end of the junction differs, possibly owing to a read error. The J gene is TRBJ1-1, the V gene TRBV20-1, with D maybe TRBD1 (6 bases). This CDR3 spans 11 amino acids. Germline loops: CDR1 DFQATT, CDR2 SNEGSKA (reference sequence). The DNA for the CDR3 is TGCAGTGCCAGAGGGGGGGGTGAAGCTTTCTTT. Residues: CSARGGGEAFF.

The rearrangement links TRBV28 to TRBJ2-5; D remains unclear. In germline, CDR1 is MDHEN, CDR2 SYDVKM. Trimming removed 6 bases from V and 4 bases from J, with 21 bases in between. CDR3 length: 16 amino acids. Here the CDR3 DNA reads TGTGCCAGCAGGGCCTACGCCGCAGGATCGAGAGAGACCCAGTACTTC. Amino acid sequence: CASRAYAAGSRETQYF.

This chain uses TRBV18 with TRBJ1-1, with 9 bases aligning to TRBD1. Germline V gene data show CDR1 as KGHSH and CDR2 as LQKENI. J was trimmed by 1 base and V by 4 bases; bases with no gene match: 4. This CDR3 has 15 residues. The DNA of the CDR3 is TGTGCCAGCTCACTGTCGGGACAGGGGAACACTGAAGCTTTCTTT. It yields the protein CASSLSGQGNTEAFF.

The rearrangement joins TRBV9 to TRBJ2-5; TRBD2 might be the D (6 bases). The germline V gene has CDR1 SGDLS and CDR2 YYNGEE. V shed 4 bases and J shed 3 bases, with 16 bases lying between them. CDR3 length: 15 amino acids. The CDR3 nucleotides read TGTGCCAGCAGCTCTAGGAGGGACGGGAAAGAGACCCAGTACTTC. The encoded protein is CASSSRRDGKETQYF. Using reference TRBV9 and TRBJ2-5 for the parts outside the CDR3, the full variable domain is DSGVTQTPKHLITATGQRVTLRCSPRSGDLSVYWYQQSLDQGLQFLIQYYNGEERAKGNILERFSAQQFPDLHSELNLSSLELGDSALYFCASSSRRDGKETQYFGPGTRLLVL.

The chain joins TRBV19 to TRBJ2-7, with TRBD1 identical over 7 bases. V trimming: 9 bases; J trimming: 2 bases; junction bases outside the gene matches: 13. Per germline, CDR1 LNHDA and CDR2 SQIVND (reference sequence). The CDR3 covers 15 residues. DNA for the CDR3: TGTGCCAGCAACTCAGGGGACAGAGGAACCTACGAGCAGTACTTC. Its translation: CASNSGDRGTYEQYF.

The chain employs TRBV5-4 and TRBJ2-5; 9 nucleotides match TRBD2. The CDR3 spans 15 residues. The V gene's germline CDR1 is SGHNT and CDR2 YYREEE (reference sequence). J gave up 1 base and V 3 bases, and 4 bases lay outside the gene matches. CDR3 amino acids: CASSSKLAGQETQYF. The CDR3 DNA reads TGTGCCAGCAGCTCAAAACTAGCGGGCCAAGAGACCCAGTACTTC.

CDR3 in DNA: TGTGCCAGCAGCTTAGTCATCGGCGAGCAGTACTTC. Its protein product is CASSLVIGEQYF. The genes are TRBV5-5 and TRBJ2-7; D is uncertain. The CDR3 has 12 residues. V lost 2 bases, J lost 6 bases, and 9 bases lay in between. CDR1 and CDR2 (germline): SGHKS, YYEKEE (reference sequence).

CDR3 nucleotide sequence: TGTGCCAGCAGTCGCACCGGACTAGCGGGAGGTGGGGTAGCCGGGGAGCTGTTTTTT. Amino acid sequence: CASSRTGLAGGGVAGELFF. V usage is TRBV4-2 and J usage is TRBJ2-2; 14 nucleotides align to TRBD2. Germline V gives CDR1 LGHNA, CDR2 YNFKEQ. J lost 6 bases, V lost 6 bases, and 15 bases had no gene match. The CDR3 spans 19 residues.

The chain couples TRBV7-2 to TRBJ2-3, with D maybe TRBD2 (5 bases). The V and J ends lost 2 bases and 6 bases respectively, with 15 bases between them. Per the germline V gene, CDR1 is SGHTA and CDR2 is FQGNSA. CDR3 length: 15 amino acids. For the CDR3, the DNA is TGTGCCAGCAGCTTATTGGAGGAGCGGCACGATACGCAGTATTTT. Its translation: CASSLLEERHDTQYF.

The rearrangement joins TRBV25-1 to TRBJ2-1; 7 bases fit TRBD2. Per the germline V gene, CDR1 is MGHDK and CDR2 is SYGVNS. The CDR3 length is 11 residues. The junction had 3 bases not matched to a gene; V was cut back by 10 bases and J by 6 bases. The CDR3 DNA follows: TGTGCCAACTTAGCGGGCAATGAGCAGTTCTTC. It translates to CANLAGNEQFF.

The chain is built from TRBV28 and TRBJ1-5, with D uncertain. V lost 7 bases to trimming and J lost 2 bases, with 12 bases between them. The germline CDR1 and CDR2 sequences are MDHEN and SYDVKM. CDR3 length: 14 amino acids. CDR3 protein: CASTPPVGNQPQHF. CDR3 sequence (DNA): TGTGCCAGCACCCCCCCGGTAGGCAATCAGCCCCAGCATTTT.

The genes are TRBV24-1 and TRBJ2-3, with 8 bases fitting TRBD2. The CDR3 is 13 amino acids. Germline values: CDR1 KGHDR, CDR2 SFDVKD. V shed 7 bases and J 1 base; nucleotides not matched to a gene: 0. CDR3 sequence: CATRTSGTDTQYF. The CDR3 nucleotides read TGTGCCACCAGGACTAGCGGCACAGATACGCAGTATTTT.

The chain carries TRBV18 and TRBJ1-1, with D perhaps matching TRBD1 (6 bases). CDR3 length equals 16 residues. Germline V gene lookup returns CDR1 KGHSH and CDR2 LQKENI. The germline V and J ends were trimmed by 3 bases and 7 bases, with 21 bases remaining between them. The CDR3, as DNA: TGTGCCAGCTCACCGTCGCTAAGCCAGGGGTTCGGTGAAGCTTTCTTT. It translates to CASSPSLSQGFGEAFF. Looking up the rest from reference TRBV18 and TRBJ1-1 gives the full variable domain: NAGVMQNPRHLVRRRGQEARLRCSPMKGHSHVYWYRQLPEEGLKFMVYLQKENIIDESGMPKERFSAEFPKEGPSILRIQQVVRGDSAAYFCASSPSLSQGFGEAFFGQGTRLTVV.

V usage is TRBV7-9 and J usage is TRBJ2-3; 7 bases fit TRBD1. Trimming took 3 bases from V and 2 from J; bases not matched to a gene: 2. CDR3 length: 14 residues. Germline V gene data show CDR1 as SEHNR and CDR2 as FQNEAQ (reference sequence). The CDR3 protein is CASSFDRVTDTQYF. The CDR3 DNA sequence: TGTGCCAGCAGCTTCGACAGGGTCACAGATACGCAGTATTTT.

The V call is TRBV12-5, the J call TRBJ1-3; 7 bases map to TRBD1. CDR1 and CDR2 from the germline V gene are LGHNT and FRNRAP. J lost 0 bases, V lost 8 bases, and 4 bases had no gene match. The CDR3 spans 14 residues. CDR3 DNA: TGTGCTAGTCGGACAGGCCCCTCTGGAAACACCATATATTTT. Encoded protein: CASRTGPSGNTIYF.

The rearrangement joins TRBV9 to TRBJ1-2, with 7 bases matching TRBD1. The CDR3 is made up of 14 amino acids. Germline CDR1 SGDLS, CDR2 YYNGEE. With 0 bases clipped from V and 6 bases from J, the junction kept 5 bases outside the gene matches. CDR3 nucleotides: TGTGCCAGCAGCGTAGAGAGACAGGGCAATGGCTACACCTTC. It encodes CASSVERQGNGYTF.

CDR3 region: CASSPGTGGGDGTEAFF. The CDR3, as DNA: TGTGCCAGCAGCCCGGGGACAGGGGGCGGAGATGGCACTGAAGCTTTCTTT. The chain joins TRBV9 to TRBJ1-1; 12 nucleotides line up with TRBD1. The trim removed 4 bases at V and 4 bases at J, leaving 11 bases unmatched. The V gene's germline CDR1 is SGDLS and CDR2 YYNGEE. This CDR3 spans 17 amino acids.

CDR3 DNA: TGTGCCAGCAGTCGGACTACTAGCGGGCACGACAATGAGCAGTTCTTC. The encoded protein is CASSRTTSGHDNEQFF. The gene calls are TRBV28 and TRBJ2-1, with 9 bases that match TRBD2. Trimming at V came to 5 bases and at J to 5 bases, leaving 10 bases not matched to a gene. Germline V gene sequence: CDR1 MDHEN, CDR2 SYDVKM. This CDR3 region has 16 residues.

This clone came up once. In DNA, the CDR3 is TGCAGTGCCCCAGGGGCGTATGGCTACACCTTC. This translates into CSAPGAYGYTF. The chain combines TRBV20-1 with TRBJ1-2; TRBD1 is a possible D gene (6 bases). V dropped 6 bases and J dropped 5 bases, with 10 bases sitting between them. Looked up from germline, CDR1 is DFQATT and CDR2 is SNEGSKA (reference sequence). The CDR3 is 11 amino acids.

The chain uses TRBV7-3 and TRBJ1-4; TRBD1 is a possible D gene (6 bases). The CDR3 consists of 13 residues. From germline, CDR1 is SGHTA and CDR2 FQGTGA. V shed 5 bases and J shed 8 bases, with 12 bases lying between them. The CDR3 DNA reads as TGTGCCAGCAGCCGAGGTCAGGGGGAAAAACTGTTTTTT. It codes for CASSRGQGEKLFF. The full variable domain, its missing parts supplied by reference TRBV7-3 and TRBJ1-4, is GAGVSQTPSNKVTEKGKYVELRCDPISGHTALYWYRQSLGQGPEFLIYFQGTGAADDSGLPNDRFFAVRPEGSVSTLKIQRTERGDSAVYLCASSRGQGEKLFFGSGTQLSVL.